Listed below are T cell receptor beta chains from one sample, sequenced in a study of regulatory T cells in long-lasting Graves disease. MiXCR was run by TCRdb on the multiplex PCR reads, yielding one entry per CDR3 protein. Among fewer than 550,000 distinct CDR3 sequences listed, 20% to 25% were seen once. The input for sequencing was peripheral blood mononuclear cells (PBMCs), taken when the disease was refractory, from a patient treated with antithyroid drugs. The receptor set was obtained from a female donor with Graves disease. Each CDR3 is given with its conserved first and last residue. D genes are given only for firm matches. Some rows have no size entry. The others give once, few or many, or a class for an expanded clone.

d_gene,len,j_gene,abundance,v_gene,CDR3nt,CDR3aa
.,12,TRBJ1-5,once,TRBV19,TGTGCCAGTAGTACCGACTCCCAGCCCCAGCATTTT,CASSTDSQPQHF
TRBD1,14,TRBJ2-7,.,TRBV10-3,TGTGCCACGGTAGAGGGGGCCGGCGCCTACGAGCAGTACTTC,CATVEGAGAYEQYF
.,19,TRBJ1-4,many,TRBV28,TGTGCCAGCAGTTTCCCCCTTAGGGGTTGGAGTGCAACTAATGAAAAACTGTTTTTT,CASSFPLRGWSATNEKLFF
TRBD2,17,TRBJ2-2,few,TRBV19,TGTGCCAGTAGTATTCTAGCGGGAGCGGGAACGGCCGGGGAGCTGTTTTTT,CASSILAGAGTAGELFF
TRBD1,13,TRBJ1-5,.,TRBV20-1,TGCAGTGCTAGAGGAGGGGGCTCTCAGCCCCAGCATTTT,CSARGGGSQPQHF
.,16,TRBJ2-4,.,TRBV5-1,TGCGCCAGCAGCCCCCGGGATTGGGGAGGACAAAACATTCAGTACTTC,CASSPRDWGGQNIQYF
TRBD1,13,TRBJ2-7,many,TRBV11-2,TGTGCCAGCAGCTATGGGACAGGGTTCGAGCAGTACTTC,CASSYGTGFEQYF
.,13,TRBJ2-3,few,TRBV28,TGTGCCAGCAGTCCCCCTAGAACAGATACGCAGTATTTT,CASSPPRTDTQYF
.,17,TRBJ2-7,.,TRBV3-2,TGTGCCAGCAGCCAAAGGGTGTGCACTAGCGGGAGCATGATGCAGTACTTC,CASSQRVCTSGSMMQYF
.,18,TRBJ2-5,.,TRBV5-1,TGCGCCAGCAGCTTGGCCGGAATTACGGGACCGGCCAGAGAGACCCAGTACTTC,CASSLAGITGPARETQYF
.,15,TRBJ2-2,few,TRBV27,TGTGCCAGCAGTTTAAGTCAGGGGTCGAGCGGGGAGCTGTTTTTT,CASSLSQGSSGELFF
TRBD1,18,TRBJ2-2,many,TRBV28,TGTGCCAGCAGCCCTGAGACAGGGGGCGCGGCGAACACCGGGGAGCTGTTTTTT,CASSPETGGAANTGELFF
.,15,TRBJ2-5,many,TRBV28,TGTGCCAGCATCATGGGAGGGGGCAACTTAGAGGCCCAGTACTTC,CASIMGGGNLEAQYF
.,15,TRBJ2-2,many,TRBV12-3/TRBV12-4,TGTGCCTCGAGGGAGGCAGGGGGGAGCACCGGGGAGCTGTTTTTT,CASREAGGSTGELFF
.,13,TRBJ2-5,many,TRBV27,TGTGCTTCCTCCAGGGGAGGATGGGAGACCCAGTACTTC,CASSRGGWETQYF
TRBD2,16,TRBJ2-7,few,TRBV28,TGTGCCAGCAGTCCCGGTTGGGCTAGCGGGGGTTACGAGCAGTACTTC,CASSPGWASGGYEQYF
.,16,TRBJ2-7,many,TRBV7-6,TGTGCCAGCAGCCCCCGGCGGGCAGGGGTCTCCTACGAGCAGTACTTC,CASSPRRAGVSYEQYF
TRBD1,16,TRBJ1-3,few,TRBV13,TGTGCCAGCAGTCGGTCGGACAGGGGAGTTGGAAACACCATATATTTT,CASSRSDRGVGNTIYF
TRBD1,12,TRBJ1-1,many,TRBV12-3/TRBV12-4,TGTGCCAGCAGTTACAGGGGGCTCGAAGCTTTCTTT,CASSYRGLEAFF
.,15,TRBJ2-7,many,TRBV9,TGTGCCAGCAGCGTATCCTCGGGGCTCTCCTACGAGCAGTACTTC,CASSVSSGLSYEQYF
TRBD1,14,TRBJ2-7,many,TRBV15,TGTGCCACCAGCAGAGCGACAGGGTTGTACGAGCAGTACTTC,CATSRATGLYEQYF
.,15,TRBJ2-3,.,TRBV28,TGTGCCAGCAGCCAGAGGCGTCAGCGGACAGATACGCAGTATTTT,CASSQRRQRTDTQYF
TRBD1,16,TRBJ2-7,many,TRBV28,TGTGCCAGCAGTCCCGCTGGGACAGAATCTTCCTACGAGCAGTACTTC,CASSPAGTESSYEQYF
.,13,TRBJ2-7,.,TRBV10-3,TGTGCCATCAGCGGCCGGGACTCCTACGAGCAGTACTTC,CAISGRDSYEQYF
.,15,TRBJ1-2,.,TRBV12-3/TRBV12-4,TGTGCCAGCAGTTTAGCCGGGACGGTATCCTATGGCTACACCTTC,CASSLAGTVSYGYTF
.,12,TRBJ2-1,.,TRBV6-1,TGTGCCACCCACGACACCTACAATGAGCAGTTCTTC,CATHDTYNEQFF
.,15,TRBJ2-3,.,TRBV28,TGTGCCAGCAGTTTAATCGGAGACCGCACAGATACGCAGTATTTT,CASSLIGDRTDTQYF
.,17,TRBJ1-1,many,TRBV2,TGTGCCAGCAGTGAAAGGGAAGGGGCTGGTGTGGGCACTGAAGCTTTCTTT,CASSEREGAGVGTEAFF
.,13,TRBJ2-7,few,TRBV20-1,TGCAGTGCTAGAGAGGCCAGTGTCTACGAGCAGTACTTC,CSAREASVYEQYF
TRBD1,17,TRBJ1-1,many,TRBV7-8,TGTGCCAGCAGCGCCCGGACAGGCTGGGGTTTTAACACTGAAGCTTTCTTT,CASSARTGWGFNTEAFF
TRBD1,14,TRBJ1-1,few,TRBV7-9,TGTGCCAGCAGATCCGGACAGGCGACCACTGAAGCTTTCTTT,CASRSGQATTEAFF
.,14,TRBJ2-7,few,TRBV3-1,TGTGCCAGCAGCCTAGGTAGTTTGGGCTACGAGCAGTACTTC,CASSLGSLGYEQYF
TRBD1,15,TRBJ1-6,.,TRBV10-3,TGTGCCATCAGTGAGTCACAGGGGATCAATTCACCCCTCCACTTT,CAISESQGINSPLHF
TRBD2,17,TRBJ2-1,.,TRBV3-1,TGTGCCAGCAGCCCAAGGGACACTGGACTAGCGGGAGGAGTGCAGTTCTTC,CASSPRDTGLAGGVQFF
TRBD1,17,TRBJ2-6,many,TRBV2,TGTGCCAGCAGTCCCACAGGGGGGATAACTGGGGCCAACGTCCTGACTTTC,CASSPTGGITGANVLTF
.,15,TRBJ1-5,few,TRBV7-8,TGTGCCAGCAGCTTAGAGAGGGTCCCCAATCAGCCCCAGCATTTT,CASSLERVPNQPQHF
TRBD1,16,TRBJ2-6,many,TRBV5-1,TGCGCCAGCAGCGGAAACAGGGGGCTTGGGGCCAACGTCCTGACTTTC,CASSGNRGLGANVLTF
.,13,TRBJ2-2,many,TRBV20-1,TGCAGTGCTAGGAACCTCAACACCGGGGAGCTGTTTTTT,CSARNLNTGELFF
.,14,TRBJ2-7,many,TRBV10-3,TGTGCCATCAGTGATATGGGCAGGACATCCGAGCAGTACTTC,CAISDMGRTSEQYF
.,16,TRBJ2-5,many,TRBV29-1,TGCAGCGTTGTTTTCTGGGGCGGGGATACCCAAGAGACCCAGTACTTC,CSVVFWGGDTQETQYF
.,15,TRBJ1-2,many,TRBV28,TGTGCCAGCAGTTTAAGCGCCCCCCGGGGCTATGGCTACACCTTC,CASSLSAPRGYGYTF
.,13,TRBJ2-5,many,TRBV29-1,TGCAGCGTTGATATAGGAGTCCTACGTGACCAGTACTTC,CSVDIGVLRDQYF
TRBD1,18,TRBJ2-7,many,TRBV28,TGTGCCAGCAGTTCCTTATCCCGGACAGGGAAGAAGGGCTACGAGCAGTACTTC,CASSSLSRTGKKGYEQYF
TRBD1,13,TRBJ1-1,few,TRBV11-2,TGTGCCAGCAGCTTTTCAGGGGGCGCTGAAGCTTTCTTT,CASSFSGGAEAFF
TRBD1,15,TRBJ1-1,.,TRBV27,TGTGCCAGCAGGAACCTCGGACAGGGGGAGACTGAAGCTTTCTTT,CASRNLGQGETEAFF
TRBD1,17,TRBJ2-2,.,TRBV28,TGTGCCAGCAGTTCCCGGTACAGGGGGCGGGGGCCTCGGGAGCTGTTTTTT,CASSSRYRGRGPRELFF
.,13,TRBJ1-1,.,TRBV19,TGTGCCAGTAGTATAACATCAGGGATTGAAGCTTTCTTT,CASSITSGIEAFF
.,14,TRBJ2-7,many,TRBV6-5,TGTGCCAGCAGTTACCCGGGACATAGGGGCGAGCAGTACTTC,CASSYPGHRGEQYF
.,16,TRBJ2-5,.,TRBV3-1,TGTGCCAGCAGCCAACCCAGGGGTCACGTTAAGGAGACCCAGCACTTC,CASSQPRGHVKETQHF
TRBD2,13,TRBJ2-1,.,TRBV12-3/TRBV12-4,TGTGCCAGCAGGCTAGCGGACTACAATGAGCAGTTCTTC,CASRLADYNEQFF